This TCR beta chain was sequenced for a study of T cells in Graves' hyperthyroidism and ophthalmopathy. Study-wide results and caveats: It was a median 6.5 months before onset that the model predicted ophthalmopathy.

TCR beta CDR3 regions were amplified from RNA transcripts. HTBI primers were employed in a first-round RT-PCR of the TCR CDR3. One entry per CDR3 protein, called by TCRdb with MiXCR from the multiplex PCR reads. The table records fewer than 600,000 distinct CDR3 sequences, approximately 14% of them present only once. Patients aged 18 to 65 with hyperthyroidism were newly diagnosed, with duration under 2 months. Diagnosing involved the use of clinical symptoms, serum thyroxine and TRAb, thyroid ultrasound and orbital computed tomography. This clonotype has a handful of counts. Its antigen is undetermined. The CDR3 runs to 14 residues. The V end was cut by 6 bases, the J end by 1 base, with 9 bases between. Germline-derived CDR1 and CDR2 are MNHNS and SASEGT.

Source material: blood. This rearrangement joins TRBV6-1 to TRBJ2-2, with D perhaps matching TRBD2 (6 bases). The clonotype comes from a woman in her thirties or forties with Graves' hyperthyroidism. The CDR3 DNA reads as TGTGCCAGCAGGAATAGCGGGAACACCGGGGAGCTGTTTTTT. Protein product: CASRNSGNTGELFF.